The 17 T cell receptor beta chains in this list originate from one sample, sequenced in a study of CD8 T cells in Susac syndrome. Random hexamers served to reverse transcribe roughly 0.5 to 1 ug RNA. One entry per CDR3 protein, called by TCRdb with MiXCR from the immunoSEQ multiplex PCR reads. Found here are around 280,000 distinct CDR3 sequences, about 92% of them singletons; the top ten hold approximately 0.065%. Sequenced sample: CD4+ T cells from PBMCs. Receptors originate from a human donor with multiple sclerosis.

This sequence joins TRBV11-2 and TRBJ2-3, with D tentatively TRBD2 (5 bases). Trimming shortened V by 1 base and J by 0 bases, and 8 bases separated the two germline ends. The length of the CDR3 is 15 residues. CDR1 is SGHAT, CDR2 FQNNGV, per germline. The CDR3 nucleotides read TGTGCCAGCAGCTTAGTCGGACTGAGCACAGATACGCAGTATTTT. It is translated as CASSLVGLSTDTQYF.

The genes are TRBV29-1 and TRBJ1-2; 8 bases map to TRBD1. With V trimmed by 3 bases and J by 5 bases, 8 bases remained unmatched. Germline V lookup: CDR1 SQVTM, CDR2 ANQGSEA. The CDR3 contains 14 residues. In nucleotides, the CDR3 is TGCAGCGTTGACATTGGACAGGGACTATATGGCTACACCTTC. This encodes CSVDIGQGLYGYTF.

The V and J genes are TRBV5-4 and TRBJ2-2, with D hard to call. The CDR3 consists of 17 residues. Per germline, CDR1 SGHNT and CDR2 YYREEE (reference sequence). The V end lost 7 bases, the J end lost 4 bases, and 23 bases lay between the germline ends. CDR3 amino acids: CASGYPWDAKGTGELFF. CDR3 DNA: TGTGCCAGCGGCTATCCTTGGGATGCTAAGGGCACCGGGGAGCTGTTTTTT.

The chain joins TRBV25-1 to TRBJ2-1, with 10 bases matching TRBD2. This CDR3 region has 15 residues. The germline V gene encodes CDR1 MGHDK and CDR2 SYGVNS. The ends lost 4 bases at V and 7 bases at J; junction bases unmatched: 7. DNA for the CDR3: TGTGCCAGCAGTGTCTCCCTAGCGGGGGTAAATGAGCAGTTCTTC. Amino acids: CASSVSLAGVNEQFF.

This clonotype was seen once. CDR3 bases: TGCAGTGCTAGTAGGGACCAAAATGAAAAACTGTTTTTT. Amino acid sequence: CSASRDQNEKLFF. The J gene is TRBJ1-4, the V gene TRBV20-1; D perhaps matches TRBD1 (5 bases). The CDR3 totals 13 residues. Germline CDR1 DFQATT, CDR2 SNEGSKA (reference sequence). V lost 3 bases and J lost 5, with 10 bases in between.

The chain uses TRBV10-3 and TRBJ2-1, with D unclear. V was trimmed by 5 bases and J by 5 bases, leaving 19 bases between them. Germline values: CDR1 ENHRY, CDR2 SYGVKD. This CDR3 spans 16 amino acids. CDR3 DNA: TGTGCCATCAGTACCCCTAGGCTAGTGAGCAACAATGAGCAGTTCTTC. As protein: CAISTPRLVSNNEQFF.

The chain carries TRBV6-5 and TRBJ1-1; maybe TRBD1 (6 bases). This CDR3 contains 15 residues. Germline V gives CDR1 MNHEY, CDR2 SVGAGI. V was shortened by 6 bases and J by 5 bases, with 19 bases between the two germline ends. The CDR3 bases are TGTGCCAGCAGGCCGGGCGATTTGGGGGCGACTGAAGCTTTCTTT. It encodes CASRPGDLGATEAFF.

CDR3 coding DNA: TGTGCCAGCAGCTTAACGGCTACGCAGTATTTT. The encoded protein is CASSLTATQYF. This chain uses TRBV7-9 with TRBJ2-3; D not resolved. This CDR3 comprises 11 residues. Germline V gene data show CDR1 as SEHNR and CDR2 as FQNEAQ (reference sequence). Between the trimmed V and J ends, which lost 2 bases and 8 bases, there was a span of 5 bases.

The J gene is TRBJ2-7, the V gene TRBV19; perhaps TRBD2 as D (8 bases). Deletions cut 7 bases from V and 0 bases from J, with 16 bases between. This CDR3 region has 15 residues. Germline V lookup: CDR1 LNHDA, CDR2 SQIVND (reference sequence). The CDR3 DNA is TGTGCCAGTACTCGGCGGGGGGACAGCTCCTACGAGCAGTACTTC. As protein: CASTRRGDSSYEQYF.

V gene TRBV20-1 combines with J gene TRBJ2-6; D may correspond to TRBD1 or TRBD2 (5 bases each). The V end lost 1 base, the J end lost 1 base, and 8 bases lay between the germline ends. Germline CDR1 reads DFQATT; CDR2 reads SNEGSKA (reference sequence). CDR3 length: 15 amino acids. In nucleotides, the CDR3 is TGCAGTGCTAGAGGGGACGCATCTGGGGCCAACGTCCTGACTTTC. It yields the protein CSARGDASGANVLTF.

This sequence joins TRBV20-1 and TRBJ2-7, with 9 bases fitting TRBD1. Germline-derived CDR1 and CDR2 are DFQATT and SNEGSKA (reference sequence). The CDR3 is 12 residues long. Trimming at V came to 6 bases and at J to 4 bases, leaving 4 bases not matched to a gene. The CDR3 spells CSADRGAYEQYF. The CDR3 coding sequence is TGCAGTGCCGACAGGGGGGCGTACGAGCAGTACTTC.

The rearrangement links TRBV29-1 to TRBJ2-5, with D perhaps matching TRBD2 (5 bases). The CDR3 has 16 amino acids. V was pared by 3 bases and J by 1 base, with 18 bases between. Per the germline V gene, CDR1 is SQVTM and CDR2 is ANQGSEA. The CDR3 DNA sequence: TGCAGCGTTGATGACGGAAGACTACGGGGCCAAGAGACCCAGTACTTC. It translates to CSVDDGRLRGQETQYF.

J is TRBJ1-3 and V is TRBV30; no reliable D call. The CDR3 has 14 residues. V lost 2 bases and J 1 base, leaving 9 bases between the germline ends. CDR1 GTSNPN and CDR2 SVGIG come from the germline V gene (reference sequence). The CDR3 here is CAWSREDSGNTIYF. The CDR3 DNA sequence: TGTGCCTGGAGTAGGGAAGATTCTGGAAACACCATATATTTT.

The table lists this clonotype with a count of one. The rearrangement uses TRBV11-2 and TRBJ1-1; D not resolved. Trimming removed 1 base at V and 5 bases at J, with 11 bases between. This CDR3 comprises 14 residues. Germline assignment: CDR1 SGHAT and CDR2 FQNNGV. The CDR3 loop reads CASSLGAQWTEAFF. CDR3 coding DNA: TGTGCCAGCAGCTTAGGGGCCCAGTGGACTGAAGCTTTCTTT.

This chain uses TRBV5-4 with TRBJ2-7; weak D call: TRBD1 (6 bases). V was trimmed by 3 bases and J by 6 bases, leaving 13 bases between them. Germline-derived CDR1 and CDR2 are SGHNT and YYREEE (reference sequence). CDR3 size: 13 residues. The CDR3 sequence: CASSSQGYSEQYF. The CDR3 DNA follows: TGTGCCAGCAGCTCCCAGGGGTATAGCGAGCAGTACTTC.

The chain employs TRBV2 and TRBJ1-1; D not resolved. Germline-derived CDR1 and CDR2 are SNHLY and FYNNEI. The CDR3 contains 16 residues. The ends were cut back, 7 bases at V and 0 bases at J, with 18 bases in the middle. CDR3 DNA: TGTGCCAGCACCAGCGGACCCTTTAACATGAACACTGAAGCTTTCTTT. It translates to CASTSGPFNMNTEAFF.

The chain links TRBV19 to TRBJ1-1; unclear D gene. V lost 1 base and J 3 bases, leaving 9 bases between the germline ends. The CDR3 has 14 amino acids. Per germline, CDR1 LNHDA and CDR2 SQIVND (reference sequence). The CDR3 is CASSIVSDYTEAFF. The CDR3 nucleotides read TGTGCCAGTAGTATAGTGAGCGACTACACTGAAGCTTTCTTT.